This entry concerns a single TCR beta chain. The data were taken from a study of T cell responses to AZD1222 COVID-19 vaccine. Trimming took 0 bases from V and 5 from J, leaving 16 bases between them. Germline values: CDR1 LNHDA, CDR2 SQIVND (reference sequence). This CDR3 is 17 amino acids long. Generated by immunoSEQ multiplex PCR, the TCRdb table keeps only in-frame clones and is missing some. The repertoire holds more than 90,000 clones, with less than 85% as singletons. This specimen was peripheral blood, taken 28 days after the second AZD1222 dose. This sequence originates from an adult who received the AZD1222 COVID-19 vaccine. The chain joins TRBV19 to TRBJ1-4; D is unresolved. The CDR3, as DNA: TGTGCCAGTAGTATAGAGATCCGACCGACTAGAAATGAAAAACTGTTTTTT. Residues: CASSIEIRPTRNEKLFF.